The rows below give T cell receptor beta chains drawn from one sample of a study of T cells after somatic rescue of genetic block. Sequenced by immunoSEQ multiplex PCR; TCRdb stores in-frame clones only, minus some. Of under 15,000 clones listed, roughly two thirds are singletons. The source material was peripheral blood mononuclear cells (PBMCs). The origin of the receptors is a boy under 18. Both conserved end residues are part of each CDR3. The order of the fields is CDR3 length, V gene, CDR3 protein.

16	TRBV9	CASSVTSGVSTDTQYF
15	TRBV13	CASSPRLAGTHEQFF
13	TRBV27	CASSLWVRDEQYF
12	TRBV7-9	CASTRGSTEAFF
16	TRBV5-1	CASSLNRLAGTDEQFF
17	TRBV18	CASSPGTGGVAYNEQFF
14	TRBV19	CASAKFGLIQPQHF
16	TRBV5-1	CASSRGTSGTYNEQFF
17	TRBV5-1	CASTFLPGQGSYNEQFF
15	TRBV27	CASSADRAGNQPQHF
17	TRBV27	CASSPRGRGGSYNEQFF
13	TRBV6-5	CASSYVGQGLAFF
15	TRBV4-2	CASSLSGTVSYEQYF
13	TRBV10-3	CAASPGLSLTAFF
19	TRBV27	CASSLSTGQALLSRSEQYF
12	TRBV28	CASSLRQGGYTF
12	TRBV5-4	CASSLDRDTQYF
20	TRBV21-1	CASSKAHRGTGVESSYEQYF
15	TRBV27	CASSWRLINTGELFF
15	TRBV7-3	CASSLKGGFPDTQYF
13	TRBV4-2	CASSSGPATVQYF
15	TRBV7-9	CASSLPGLNTGELFF
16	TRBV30	CAWSVRQGKLHSPLHF
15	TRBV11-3	CASSPSQGIENEQYF